This T cell receptor beta chain originates from a study of T cells in Graves' hyperthyroidism and ophthalmopathy. This CDR3 comprises 10 residues. The germline V gene has CDR1 DFQATT and CDR2 SNEGSKA (reference sequence). V was shortened by 4 bases and J by 8 bases, with 6 bases between the two germline ends. Amplification targeted TCR beta CDR3 regions from RNA transcripts. The HTBI primer set served for first-round RT-PCR of the TCR CDR3. In TCRdb, the multiplex PCR reads were re-called with MiXCR into one record per CDR3 protein. The data contain about 500,000 distinct CDR3 sequences, roughly a sixth of them seen just once; the ten biggest clones take up under 20%.

The origin of this receptor is a woman aged 18-29 years with Graves' ophthalmopathy. This chain joins TRBV20-1 and TRBJ2-1, with D perhaps TRBD2 (5 bases). Sequencing input: blood. CDR3 sequence (DNA): TGCAGTGCTATGAGGGATGAGCAGTTCTTC. Translated: CSAMRDEQFF.